This TCR beta chain was found in a study of cytomegalovirus exposure and HLA in healthy donors. Losses at the gene ends were 5 bases for V and 8 bases for J; bases not matched to a gene: 11. The CDR3 length is 15 residues. CDR1 and CDR2 (germline): SGHVS, FNYEAQ. This PCR relied on a set of 60 Vbeta primers and 13 Jbeta primers. Using immunoSEQ multiplex PCR, the repertoire was profiled, and TCRdb retains in-frame clones only, with some absent. The sample contains some 130,000 clones, 80% of which appear only once. What was sequenced was PBMCs. The source of this sequence is a male donor in good health and CMV-seronegative. This chain joins TRBV7-6 and TRBJ2-1, with 8 nucleotides matching TRBD1. In DNA form, the CDR3 reads TGTGCCAGCAGCCCAGGGGGCGAACACGGGCATGAGCAGTTCTTC. Protein product: CASSPGGEHGHEQFF.